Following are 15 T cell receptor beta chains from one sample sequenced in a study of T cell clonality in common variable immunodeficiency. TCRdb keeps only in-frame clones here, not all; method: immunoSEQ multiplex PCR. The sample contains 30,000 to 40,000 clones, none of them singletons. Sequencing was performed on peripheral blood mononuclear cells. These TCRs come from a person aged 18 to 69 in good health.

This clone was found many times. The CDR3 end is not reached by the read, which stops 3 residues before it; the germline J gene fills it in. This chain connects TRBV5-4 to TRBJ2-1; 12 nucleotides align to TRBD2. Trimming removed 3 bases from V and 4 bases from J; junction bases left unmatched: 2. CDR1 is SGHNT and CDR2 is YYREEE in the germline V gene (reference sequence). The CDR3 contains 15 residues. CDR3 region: CASSSTSGSYNEQFF. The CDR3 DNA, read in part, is TGTGCCAGCAGCTCGACTAGCGGGAGTTACAATGAG. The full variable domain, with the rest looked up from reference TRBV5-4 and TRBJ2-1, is ETGVTQSPTHLIKTRGQQVTLRCSSQSGHNTVSWYQQALGQGPQFIFQYYREEENGRGNFPPRFSGLQFPNYSSELNVNALELDDSALYLCASSSTSGSYNEQFFGPGTRLTVL.

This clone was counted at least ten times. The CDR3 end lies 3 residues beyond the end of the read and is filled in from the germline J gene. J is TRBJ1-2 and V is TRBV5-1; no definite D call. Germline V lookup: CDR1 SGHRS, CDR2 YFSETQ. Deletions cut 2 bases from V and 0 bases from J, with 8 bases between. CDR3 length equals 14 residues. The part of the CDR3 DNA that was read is TGCGCCAGCAGCTTACACCAACCTAACTATGGC. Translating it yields CASSLHQPNYG. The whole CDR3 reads CASSLHQPNYGYTF.

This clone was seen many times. The sequenced part of the CDR3 DNA is TGTGCCAGCAGCGACCGGGACAGGGGGCGAGATACG. It specifies CASSDRDRGRDT. The entire CDR3 protein reads CASSDRDRGRDTQYF. The chain employs TRBV7-9 and TRBJ2-3; 12 bases are a match to TRBD1. With the read ending 3 residues before the CDR3 end, the germline J gene is used to fill in that end. V gave up 5 bases and J gave up 5 bases; unmatched junction bases: 5. The CDR3 contains 15 residues. Germline CDR1 reads SEHNR; CDR2 reads FQNEAQ (reference sequence).

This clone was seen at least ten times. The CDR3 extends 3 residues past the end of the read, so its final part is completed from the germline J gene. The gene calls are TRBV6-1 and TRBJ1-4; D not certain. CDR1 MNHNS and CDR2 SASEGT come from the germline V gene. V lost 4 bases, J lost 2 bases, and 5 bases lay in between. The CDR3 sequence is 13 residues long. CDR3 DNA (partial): TGTGCCAGCAGTGGACACACTAATGAAAAA. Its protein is CASSGHTNEK. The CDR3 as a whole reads CASSGHTNEKLFF.

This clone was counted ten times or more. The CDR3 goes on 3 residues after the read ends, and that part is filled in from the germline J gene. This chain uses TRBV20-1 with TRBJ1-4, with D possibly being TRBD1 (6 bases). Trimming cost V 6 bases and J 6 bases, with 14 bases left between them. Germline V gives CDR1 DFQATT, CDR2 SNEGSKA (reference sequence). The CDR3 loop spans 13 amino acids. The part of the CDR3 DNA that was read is TGCAGTGCAATCCGGGACACCGATGAAAAA. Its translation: CSAIRDTDEK. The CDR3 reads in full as CSAIRDTDEKLFF.

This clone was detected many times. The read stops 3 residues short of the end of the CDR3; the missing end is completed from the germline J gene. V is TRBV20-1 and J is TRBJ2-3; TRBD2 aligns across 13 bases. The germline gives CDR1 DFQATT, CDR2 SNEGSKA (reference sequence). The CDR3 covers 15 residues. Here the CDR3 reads CSAPRTSGSEGTQYF. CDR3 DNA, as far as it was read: TGCAGTGCTCCCCGGACTAGCGGGAGTGAAGGGACG.

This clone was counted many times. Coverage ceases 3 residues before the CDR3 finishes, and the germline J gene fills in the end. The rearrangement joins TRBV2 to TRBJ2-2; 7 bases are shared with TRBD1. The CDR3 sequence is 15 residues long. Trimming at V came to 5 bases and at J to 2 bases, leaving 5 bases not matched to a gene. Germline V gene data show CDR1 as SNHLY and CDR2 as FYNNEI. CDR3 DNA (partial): TGTGCCAGCAGTATTCAGGGGGTTAACACCGGGGAG. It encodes CASSIQGVNTGE. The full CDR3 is CASSIQGVNTGELFF.

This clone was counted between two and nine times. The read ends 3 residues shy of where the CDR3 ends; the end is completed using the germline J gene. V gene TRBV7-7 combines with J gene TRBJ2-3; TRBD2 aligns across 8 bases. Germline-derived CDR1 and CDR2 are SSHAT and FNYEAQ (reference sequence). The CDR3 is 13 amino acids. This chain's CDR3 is CASSGGLQETQYF. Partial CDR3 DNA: TGTGCTAGCTCGGGGGGGCTCCAAGAGACG. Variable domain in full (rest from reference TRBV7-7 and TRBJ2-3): GAGVSQSPRYKVTKRGQDVTLRCDPISSHATLYWYQQALGQGPEFLTYFNYEAQPDKSGLPSDRFSAERPEGSISTLTIQRTEQRDSAMYRCASSGGLQETQYFGPGTRLTVL.

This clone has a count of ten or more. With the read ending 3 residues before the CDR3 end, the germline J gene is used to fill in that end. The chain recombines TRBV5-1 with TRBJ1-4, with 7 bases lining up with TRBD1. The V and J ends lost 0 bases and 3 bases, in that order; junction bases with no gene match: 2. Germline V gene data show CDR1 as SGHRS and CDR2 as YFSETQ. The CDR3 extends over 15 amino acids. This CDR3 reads CASSLGDSSNEKLFF. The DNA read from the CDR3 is TGCGCCAGCAGCTTGGGGGACAGCTCTAATGAAAAA.

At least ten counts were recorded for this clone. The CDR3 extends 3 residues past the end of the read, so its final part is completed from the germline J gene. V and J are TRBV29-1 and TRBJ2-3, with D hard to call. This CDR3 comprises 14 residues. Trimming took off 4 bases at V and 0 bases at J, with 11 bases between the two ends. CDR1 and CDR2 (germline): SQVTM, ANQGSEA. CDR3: CSVVGLTSTDTQYF. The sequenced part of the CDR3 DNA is TGCAGCGTTGTCGGTCTGACTAGCACAGATACG.

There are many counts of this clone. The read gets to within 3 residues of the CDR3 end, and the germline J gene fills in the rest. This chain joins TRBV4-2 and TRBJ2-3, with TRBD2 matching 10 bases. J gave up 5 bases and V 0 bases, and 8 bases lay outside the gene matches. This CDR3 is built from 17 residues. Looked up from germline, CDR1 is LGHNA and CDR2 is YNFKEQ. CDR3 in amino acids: CASSQDQSSGSGDTQYF. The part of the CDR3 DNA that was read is TGTGCCAGCAGCCAAGATCAGTCTAGCGGGAGTGGAGATACG.

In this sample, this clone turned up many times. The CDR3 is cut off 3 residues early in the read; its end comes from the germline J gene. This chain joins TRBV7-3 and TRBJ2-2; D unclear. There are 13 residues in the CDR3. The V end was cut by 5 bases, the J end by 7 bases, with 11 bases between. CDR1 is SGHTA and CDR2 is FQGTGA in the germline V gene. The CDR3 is CASSPTPGGELFF. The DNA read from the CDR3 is TGTGCCAGCAGCCCCACCCCCGGCGGGGAG.

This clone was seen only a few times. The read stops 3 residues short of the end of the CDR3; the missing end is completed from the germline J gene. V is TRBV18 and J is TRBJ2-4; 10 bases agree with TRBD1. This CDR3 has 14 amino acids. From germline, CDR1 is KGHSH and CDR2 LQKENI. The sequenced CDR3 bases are TGTGCCAGCTCACTAGGGGACAGGGGTTTCGGT. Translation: CASSLGDRGFG. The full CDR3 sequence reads CASSLGDRGFGQYF. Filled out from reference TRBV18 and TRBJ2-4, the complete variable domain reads NAGVMQNPRHLVRRRGQEARLRCSPMKGHSHVYWYRQLPEEGLKFMVYLQKENIIDESGMPKERFSAEFPKEGPSILRIQQVVRGDSAAYFCASSLGDRGFGQYFGAGTRLSVL.

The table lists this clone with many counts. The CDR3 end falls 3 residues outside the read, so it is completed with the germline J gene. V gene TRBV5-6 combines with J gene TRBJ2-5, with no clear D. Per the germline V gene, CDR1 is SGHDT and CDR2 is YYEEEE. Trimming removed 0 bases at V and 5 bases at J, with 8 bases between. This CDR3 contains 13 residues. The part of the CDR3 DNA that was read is TGTGCCAGCAGCTTGGGTCCCCTGGAGACC. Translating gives CASSLGPLET. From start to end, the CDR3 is CASSLGPLETQYF.

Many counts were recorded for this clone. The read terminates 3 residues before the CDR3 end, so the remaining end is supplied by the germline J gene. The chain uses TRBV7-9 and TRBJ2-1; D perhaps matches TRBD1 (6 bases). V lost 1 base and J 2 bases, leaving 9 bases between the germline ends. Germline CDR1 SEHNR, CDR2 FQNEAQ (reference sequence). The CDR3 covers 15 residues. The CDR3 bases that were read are TGTGCCAGCAGCTTAGAAGGGGGAACCTACAATGAG. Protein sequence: CASSLEGGTYNE. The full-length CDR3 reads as CASSLEGGTYNEQFF.